This is a list of T cell receptor beta chains from one sample in a study of blood T cell repertoires in COVID-19. Sequencing used immunoSEQ multiplex PCR; TCRdb keeps in-frame clones, though not all of them. The table records over 150,000 clones, around nine tenths of them present only once. Sequences were obtained from peripheral blood. The receptors were gathered from a woman in her sixties or seventies with COVID-19, enrolled during active disease. CDR3s include the opening cysteine and the closing phenylalanine or tryptophan. Fields, in order: clone size, D gene, J gene, V gene, CDR3 length, CDR3 DNA, CDR3 protein. A D gene is named only where the DNA matches it firmly. Size values are once, few and many counts, or a class for expanded clones, and some rows have none.

size: NA
D: NA
J: TRBJ1-5
V: TRBV24-1
length: 16
DNA: TGTGCCACCAGTGAAAAAACAGGGCGGGCGTATCAGCCCCAGCATTTT
CDR3: CATSEKTGRAYQPQHF

size: NA
D: TRBD2
J: TRBJ2-3
V: TRBV2
length: 15
DNA: TGTGCCAGCAGGGTAGCGGGCCTACCCACAGATACGCAGTATTTT
CDR3: CASRVAGLPTDTQYF

size: once
D: NA
J: TRBJ2-1
V: TRBV4-2
length: 14
DNA: TGTGCCAGCAGCCAAGTTCGAATAGCGGACGAGCAGTTCTTC
CDR3: CASSQVRIADEQFF

size: NA
D: NA
J: TRBJ1-6
V: TRBV28
length: 15
DNA: TGTGCCAGCAGTCGTATCAGTGATTTCAATTCACCCCTCCACTTT
CDR3: CASSRISDFNSPLHF

size: NA
D: NA
J: TRBJ1-5
V: TRBV5-5
length: 15
DNA: TGTGCCAGCAGCTTGGCAGGTACGGACAATCAGCCCCAGCATTTT
CDR3: CASSLAGTDNQPQHF

size: NA
D: TRBD1
J: TRBJ2-3
V: TRBV4-1
length: 18
DNA: TGCGCCAGCAGCCGATCCTTCGTGGGACAGGGTTTTACAGATACGCAGTATTTT
CDR3: CASSRSFVGQGFTDTQYF

size: NA
D: NA
J: TRBJ1-5
V: TRBV2
length: 13
DNA: TGTGCCAGCAGTGAACAGTTCAATCAGCCCCAGCATTTT
CDR3: CASSEQFNQPQHF

size: once
D: NA
J: TRBJ2-2
V: TRBV3-1/TRBV3-2
length: 13
DNA: TGTGCCAGCAGCCAACAGGCAGCCGGGGAGCTGTTTTTT
CDR3: CASSQQAAGELFF

size: NA
D: TRBD1
J: TRBJ2-2
V: TRBV6-2/TRBV6-3
length: 15
DNA: TGTGCCAGCATCCCGGGACAGGGATACACCGGGGAGCTGTTTTTT
CDR3: CASIPGQGYTGELFF

size: NA
D: TRBD2
J: TRBJ2-5
V: TRBV28
length: 15
DNA: TGTGCCAGCACTCTGGCTAGCGGGGGTCGAGAGACCCAGTACTTC
CDR3: CASTLASGGRETQYF

size: NA
D: NA
J: TRBJ1-1
V: TRBV5-1
length: 15
DNA: TGCGCCAGCAGCTTGGCGGGTCAGCTATACACTGAAGCTTTCTTT
CDR3: CASSLAGQLYTEAFF

size: once
D: TRBD2
J: TRBJ2-7
V: TRBV19
length: 15
DNA: TGTGCCAGTAGTATAGCTGGGACTAATCCCGAGGAGCAGTACTTC
CDR3: CASSIAGTNPEEQYF

size: NA
D: NA
J: TRBJ1-1
V: TRBV3-1/TRBV3-2
length: 13
DNA: TGTGCCAGCAGCCATTGGGCGAACACTGAAGCTTTCTTT
CDR3: CASSHWANTEAFF

size: NA
D: NA
J: TRBJ1-5
V: TRBV3-1/TRBV3-2
length: 17
DNA: TGTGCCAGCAGCTCAGCGGGGGGGAAGAGAGGCAATCAGCCCCAGCATTTT
CDR3: CASSSAGGKRGNQPQHF